Below, 27 T cell receptor beta chains from the same sample are listed, as sequenced in a study of T cells in Graves' hyperthyroidism and ophthalmopathy. Researchers took RNA transcripts and amplified the TCR beta CDR3 regions from them. Carried out on the TCR CDR3, a first-round RT-PCR used the HTBI primer set. TCRdb processed the multiplex PCR reads anew with MiXCR; each CDR3 protein has one entry. In the table there are hundreds of thousands of distinct CDR3 sequences, around 15% of which are singletons. The specimen sequenced was blood. These receptors were taken from a woman aged 18-35 years with Graves' hyperthyroidism.

This clonotype was observed many times. The CDR3 sequence is CASSRDWEVTNEKLFF. DNA of the CDR3: TGTGCCAGCAGCCGCGACTGGGAGGTCACTAATGAAAAACTGTTTTTT. This sequence joins TRBV11-2 and TRBJ1-4; D call uncertain. The germline CDR1 and CDR2 sequences are SGHAT and FQNNGV. The V gene lost 5 bases and the J gene lost 2 bases, with 15 bases spanning the gap. This CDR3 is built from 16 residues.

The chain has TRBV7-9 and TRBJ2-7; 7 bases agree with TRBD1. CDR1 SEHNR and CDR2 FQNEAQ come from the germline V gene (reference sequence). The trim removed 5 bases at V and 6 bases at J, leaving 7 bases unmatched. CDR3 length: 13 residues. CDR3 in DNA: TGTGCCAGCAGCCCCGCCTACAGGGGCGAGCAGTACTTC. Protein sequence: CASSPAYRGEQYF. The complete variable domain, with remaining parts taken from reference TRBV7-9 and TRBJ2-7, reads DTGVSQNPRHKITKRGQNVTFRCDPISEHNRLYWYRQTLGQGPEFLTYFQNEAQLEKSRLLSDRFSAERPKGSFSTLEIQRTEQGDSAMYLCASSPAYRGEQYFGPGTRLTVT.

This clonotype was counted at least ten times. The chain combines TRBV7-2 with TRBJ1-1; a weak D match, TRBD1 (5 bases). Germline V gene lookup returns CDR1 SGHTA and CDR2 FQGNSA. Deletions cut 1 base from V and 7 bases from J, with 13 bases between. This CDR3 is built from 14 residues. The CDR3 DNA follows: TGTGCCAGCAGCTTAGGTCCAGGGAAGATTGAAGCTTTCTTT. The encoded protein is CASSLGPGKIEAFF.

The CDR3 coding sequence is TGTGCCAGCAGTTACTCGAACGGGGCCACGGGAACAGATACGCAGTATTTT. It translates to CASSYSNGATGTDTQYF. This chain joins TRBV6-6 and TRBJ2-3; possibly TRBD1 or TRBD2 for D (5 bases each). Looked up from germline, CDR1 is MNHNY and CDR2 is SVGAGI (reference sequence). V was cut by 0 bases and J by 3 bases, with 16 bases left in between. This CDR3 region has 17 residues.

This clonotype was observed at least ten times. The chain combines TRBV2 with TRBJ2-2, with TRBD1 matching over 8 bases. The V gene end was trimmed by 4 bases and the J gene end by 6 bases; junction bases not matched to a gene: 7. Germline CDR1 and CDR2: SNHLY and FYNNEI. The CDR3 runs 15 residues. CDR3 coding DNA: TGTGCCAGCAGTGGGACCCAGGGGGCCGCCGGGGAGCTGTTTTTT. Protein product: CASSGTQGAAGELFF. Drawing the rest from reference TRBV2 and TRBJ2-2, the complete variable domain is EPEVTQTPSHQVTQMGQEVILRCVPISNHLYFYWYRQILGQKVEFLVSFYNNEISEKSEIFDDQFSVERPDGSNFTLKIRSTKLEDSAMYFCASSGTQGAAGELFFGEGSRLTVL.

The chain recombines TRBV7-3 with TRBJ2-3, with TRBD2 matching over 8 bases. This CDR3 is 18 amino acids long. Germline V gene lookup returns CDR1 SGHTA and CDR2 FQGTGA. J lost 4 bases, V lost 4 bases, and 16 bases had no gene match. CDR3: CASSSGYSLGRASDTQYF. Here the CDR3 DNA reads TGTGCCAGCAGCTCTGGATACTCTCTCGGGAGGGCCTCAGATACGCAGTATTTT. Full variable domain (outside the CDR3, taken from reference TRBV7-3 and TRBJ2-3): GAGVSQTPSNKVTEKGKYVELRCDPISGHTALYWYRQSLGQGPEFLIYFQGTGAADDSGLPNDRFFAVRPEGSVSTLKIQRTERGDSAVYLCASSSGYSLGRASDTQYFGPGTRLTVL.

This clonotype was observed a few times. The J gene is TRBJ2-1, the V gene TRBV20-1, with 10 bases aligning to TRBD2. Germline values: CDR1 DFQATT, CDR2 SNEGSKA (reference sequence). The CDR3 consists of 15 residues. With V trimmed by 2 bases and J by 3 bases, 4 bases remained unmatched. The CDR3 nucleotides are TGCAGTGCTAGATCTCTAGCGGGAGACTACAATGAGCAGTTCTTC. Its protein product is CSARSLAGDYNEQFF.

In this sample, this clonotype turned up many times. This chain uses TRBV5-5 with TRBJ1-2; possible D gene TRBD1, 6 bases. The CDR3 loop spans 17 amino acids. Per the germline V gene, CDR1 is SGHKS and CDR2 is YYEKEE (reference sequence). V was clipped by 0 bases and J by 2 bases, with 17 bases between them. CDR3 region: CASSLGLLGAQNYGYTF. The CDR3 coding sequence is TGTGCCAGCAGCTTGGGATTATTGGGGGCGCAGAACTATGGCTACACCTTC.

This clonotype was counted only a few times. The V call is TRBV27, the J call TRBJ2-3; TRBD2 aligns across 10 bases. The CDR3 sequence is 16 residues long. Germline CDR1 is MNHEY and CDR2 is SMNVEV (reference sequence). The V gene end was trimmed by 0 bases and the J gene end by 2 bases; junction bases not matched to a gene: 2. CDR3 in amino acids: CASSLSTSGNTDTQYF. In nucleotides, the CDR3 is TGTGCCAGCAGTTTATCCACTAGCGGGAACACAGATACGCAGTATTTT.

Concerning this clonotype itself: A much bigger clone sits one base away, suggesting this may be a read error. The genes are TRBV20-1 and TRBJ2-3; no firm D call. Trimming cost V 6 bases and J 4 bases, with 20 bases left between them. Looked up from germline, CDR1 is DFQATT and CDR2 is SNEGSKA (reference sequence). This CDR3 has 15 residues. The CDR3 loop is CSAQLNRPGSDTQYF. As DNA, the CDR3 is TGCAGTGCACAACTTAACAGACCCGGCTCAGATACGCAGTATTTT.

The chain recombines TRBV15 with TRBJ1-2; D remains ambiguous. CDR1 is LNHNV, CDR2 YYDKDF, per germline (reference sequence). V lost 0 bases to trimming and J lost 4 bases, with 15 bases between them. CDR3 size: 16 residues. Here the CDR3 DNA reads TGTGCCACCAGCAGAGATCCACAAGAATTCCCCTATGGCTACACCTTC. Protein product: CATSRDPQEFPYGYTF.

This clonotype appeared a few times. The chain carries TRBV30 and TRBJ1-1; D ambiguous. The CDR3 contains 12 residues. The V and J ends lost 8 bases and 0 bases respectively, with 10 bases between them. The V gene's germline CDR1 is GTSNPN and CDR2 SVGIG (reference sequence). CDR3 DNA: TGTGCCCGTGCGGTAATGAACACTGAAGCTTTCTTT. Protein product: CARAVMNTEAFF.

The chain recombines TRBV10-3 with TRBJ2-1; D not resolved. Per the germline V gene, CDR1 is ENHRY and CDR2 is SYGVKD. CDR3 length: 14 residues. V lost 2 bases to trimming and J lost 0 bases, with 5 bases between them. The CDR3: CAISEPSSYNEQFF. The CDR3 DNA reads as TGTGCCATCAGTGAGCCGAGCTCCTACAATGAGCAGTTCTTC.

This clonotype was picked up many times. The rearrangement links TRBV11-2 to TRBJ2-1; the D gene is possibly TRBD2 (6 bases). The CDR3 length is 14 residues. V was cut by 7 bases and J by 6 bases, with 16 bases left in between. Germline loops: CDR1 SGHAT, CDR2 FQNNGV. This CDR3 is CASKGLERLNEQFF. The CDR3 region has the DNA TGTGCCAGCAAGGGACTGGAGAGGCTCAATGAGCAGTTCTTC.

The sample holds many counts of this clonotype. The chain joins TRBV7-9 to TRBJ2-5, with D perhaps being TRBD1 or TRBD2 (5 bases each). The CDR3 extends over 15 amino acids. Germline V CDR1 and CDR2: SEHNR, FQNEAQ (reference sequence). Trimming took off 5 bases at V and 2 bases at J, with 15 bases between the two ends. CDR3 sequence reads: CASSAAGTKQETQYF. For the CDR3, the DNA is TGTGCCAGCAGCGCAGCTGGGACCAAACAAGAGACCCAGTACTTC.

This clonotype was seen repeatedly, ten times or more. The chain is built from TRBV3-1 and TRBJ2-7, with 8 nucleotides matching TRBD1. This CDR3 contains 15 residues. Per germline, CDR1 LGHDT and CDR2 YNNKEL (reference sequence). J gave up 4 bases and V 2 bases, and 7 bases lay outside the gene matches. In DNA form, the CDR3 reads TGTGCCAGCAGCCAATTTCAGGGGGCGAGGTACGAGCAGTACTTC. It encodes CASSQFQGARYEQYF.

This clonotype came up many times. J is TRBJ1-5 and V is TRBV30; unclear D gene. This CDR3 region has 15 residues. Trimming took off 4 bases at V and 4 bases at J, with 17 bases between the two ends. Germline CDR1 is GTSNPN and CDR2 is SVGIG (reference sequence). CDR3 DNA sequence: TGTGCCTGGACCCCGGGCGGCTTAGGGAATCAGCCCCAGCATTTT. It specifies CAWTPGGLGNQPQHF.

This chain connects TRBV6-1 to TRBJ1-5; no reliable D call. CDR1 and CDR2 (germline): MNHNS, SASEGT. This CDR3 is 13 amino acids long. V was cut by 3 bases and J by 4 bases, with 7 bases left in between. Here the CDR3 reads CASSEVKNQPQHF. In nucleotides, the CDR3 is TGTGCCAGCAGTGAGGTCAAGAATCAGCCCCAGCATTTT.

This clonotype was seen repeatedly, ten times or more. The chain combines TRBV30 with TRBJ1-4, with D hard to call. In germline, CDR1 is GTSNPN, CDR2 SVGIG (reference sequence). V was shortened by 5 bases and J by 7 bases, with 8 bases between the two germline ends. The length of the CDR3 is 11 residues. This CDR3 reads CAWASPEKLFF. CDR3 bases: TGTGCCTGGGCCTCTCCTGAAAAACTGTTTTTT. The whole variable domain, filled in from reference TRBV30 and TRBJ1-4, reads SQTIHQWPATLVQPVGSPLSLECTVEGTSNPNLYWYRQAAGRGLQLLFYSVGIGQISSEVPQNLSASRPQDRQFILSSKKLLLSDSGFYLCAWASPEKLFFGSGTQLSVL.

This clonotype turned up a few times. The chain carries TRBV27 and TRBJ2-1; 12 positions agree with TRBD1. After removal of 0 bases from V and 9 bases from J, the junction contained 3 bases not matched to a gene. The CDR3 totals 15 residues. CDR1 is MNHEY, CDR2 SMNVEV, per germline (reference sequence). CDR3 in DNA: TGTGCCAGCAGTTTATCCGGGACAGGGGGCGGTGAGCAGTTCTTC. Amino acid sequence: CASSLSGTGGGEQFF.

The chain couples TRBV5-1 to TRBJ2-7; D gene uncertain. With 0 bases removed from V and 5 bases from J, the gap between germline ends came to 12 bases. Germline V gene sequence: CDR1 SGHRS, CDR2 YFSETQ. The CDR3 contains 14 residues. CDR3 bases: TGCGCCAGCAGCTTGGCCGCAGGAAGGGACGAGCAGTACTTC. It specifies CASSLAAGRDEQYF.

At least ten counts were recorded for this clonotype. The chain is built from TRBV2 and TRBJ2-3, with TRBD1 matching 8 bases. The CDR3 has 15 amino acids. Trimming removed 7 bases from V and 0 bases from J; junction bases left unmatched: 6. Germline V CDR1 and CDR2: SNHLY, FYNNEI. The CDR3 reads CASTDRARSTDTQYF. CDR3 nucleotide sequence: TGTGCCAGCACGGACAGGGCGAGGAGCACAGATACGCAGTATTTT.

This chain uses TRBV11-2 with TRBJ2-5, with 7 bases matching TRBD2. Germline CDR1 and CDR2: SGHAT and FQNNGV. The CDR3 is 14 residues long. Trimming removed 5 bases from V and 6 bases from J; junction bases left unmatched: 9. The CDR3 is CASSLGLVAQTQYF. CDR3 in DNA: TGTGCCAGCAGCCTCGGACTAGTCGCACAGACCCAGTACTTC.

This clonotype occurred a few times. The J gene is TRBJ2-3, the V gene TRBV6-1, with TRBD2 identical over 11 bases. Germline V gene data show CDR1 as MNHNS and CDR2 as SASEGT. V lost 2 bases and J lost 13; bases outside the gene matches: 2. The CDR3 runs 12 residues. The CDR3, as DNA: TGTGCCAGCAGTGAAACTAGCGGGAGAGAGTATTTT. As protein: CASSETSGREYF.

This clonotype was detected many times. The chain couples TRBV6-5 to TRBJ2-3; D possibly matches TRBD1 or TRBD2 (5 bases each). The ends were cut back, 2 bases at V and 5 bases at J, with 14 bases in the middle. The CDR3 has 15 amino acids. The germline gives CDR1 MNHEY, CDR2 SVGAGI. CDR3 in DNA: TGTGCCAGCAGTTACCGGACGACGAGGGGAGATACGCAGTATTTT. As protein: CASSYRTTRGDTQYF.

This clonotype was recorded at least ten times. The rearrangement joins TRBV20-1 to TRBJ2-7; D is uncertain. The CDR3 covers 11 residues. With 3 bases removed from V and 3 bases from J, the gap between germline ends came to 6 bases. The germline CDR1 and CDR2 sequences are DFQATT and SNEGSKA (reference sequence). The CDR3 loop reads CSASTVYEQYF. CDR3 nucleotides: TGCAGTGCTAGCACAGTCTACGAGCAGTACTTC.

This clonotype was counted ten times or more. The V call is TRBV20-1, the J call TRBJ1-1; D is possibly TRBD1 (5 bases). The CDR3 sequence is 15 residues long. CDR1 and CDR2 (germline): DFQATT, SNEGSKA (reference sequence). With 3 bases removed from V and 0 bases from J, the gap between germline ends came to 14 bases. CDR3 coding DNA: TGCAGTGCTAGTAGACAGAGACACATGAACACTGAAGCTTTCTTT. Its protein is CSASRQRHMNTEAFF.